This T cell receptor (beta chain) was sequenced during a study of T cells in Graves' hyperthyroidism and ophthalmopathy (dated by TCRdb to the late 2010s). About the full investigation: Peripheral blood was sampled at the time of initial diagnosis, prior to any treatment. The paper describes TCR Vbeta CDR3 sequencing of 140 or so peripheral blood samples, made up of roughly 40 ophthalmopathy patients, over 70 hyperthyroidism patients and 17 progressor patients. The 75 to 100 discovery patients were randomly split 7:3 into training and test sets. Whether ophthalmopathy could be predicted prospectively was tested in an independent validation cohort made up of under 20 hyperthyroidism patients plus 17 patients who later progressed to ophthalmopathy. To identify TCR V-J signatures that set the groups apart, the researchers used a discovery cohort of roughly 100 patients, made up of 43 with Graves' ophthalmopathy and about 55 with stable Graves' hyperthyroidism. The study also compared thyroid tissue and blood T-cell repertoires from several Graves' hyperthyroidism patients. After sampling, hyperthyroidism patients received methimazole starting at 30 mg daily, and ophthalmopathy patients received high-dose intravenous methylprednisolone.

This clonotype was counted many times. The target of this receptor is not known. No per-base quality is available; no much larger clone lies one base away. Summary of the overall study and its limitations: In cross-validation, a model built on a 13 V-J signature told ophthalmopathy apart from stable hyperthyroidism with over 85% sensitivity and roughly 81% specificity, and in testing the same model reached 80%/75%. Most expanded thyroid clonotypes (frequency above 0.001) were also found in blood, which suggests that blood repertoires may mirror thyroid immune responses. In validation, progression to ophthalmopathy was predicted by the model with nearly 71% sensitivity and 72% to 85% specificity, a median of around 5.9 months before onset. Sample size was not statistically predetermined, and blinding of investigators to group allocation was not performed.

TCR beta CDR3 regions were amplified from RNA transcripts. For the first round of RT-PCR on the TCR CDR3, the HTBI primer set was used together with the Qiagen OneStep RT-PCR kit. Libraries were constructed in a second round of multiplex PCR, after which size selection and purification were carried out. The libraries were sequenced on an Illumina HiSeq2000 using paired-end 100 bp reads. Under the source paper's analysis protocol: SOAPnuke was used to process the raw data, removing reads that contained adapters or uncalled bases, had a mean Phred below 15, or lacked an exact match to the constant primer or identifier. COPE v1.2.5 was used to merge the high-quality paired reads, and each unique nucleotide sequence was defined as a clonotype. MiTCR v1.1 was used to align clonotypes to the IMGT TRBV, TRBD and TRBJ reference segments. Only V-J combinations with frequency above 0.0001, covering 99% to 99.2% of repertoires, were analysed. A TCS score was defined as the ratio of F50 (clonal expansion) to E x V (chaos), with BLOSUM62-based TCRdist applied between CDR3 peptides within each V-J. Welch's t-statistics and random forest reduced just over 500 V-J features to roughly 13, which were used in a naive Bayes classifier (R e1071). Through fastp at Q25 and MiXCR, TCRdb rebuilt clones from the public reads, retaining in-frame beta chains. CDR3 protein sequences are deduplicated, and each keeps its most common genes and DNA. For this entry, the V and J calls and clone size follow TCRdb and not the study's own pipeline. In all, the sample holds about 260,000 distinct CDR3 sequences, and 16% of those were seen once. The biggest ten clones account for more than 25% of the sample.

CDR1 and CDR2 are read off the germline V gene as SGHAT and FQNNGV. A distance of 10 bases separates the germline ends of V and J, which lose 3 bases and 4 bases respectively. Including cysteine and phenylalanine, the CDR3 has 14 amino acids. Left in the record is the CDR3 DNA by itself, 42 bases read in frame from the first base. Moderately to severely active disease, a Clinical Activity Score of at least 3, a NOSPECS grade of at least 4, and a duration under 3 months were present in ophthalmopathy patients. Any patient with an uncontrolled infection, another autoimmune disease, pregnancy or lactation was excluded. Diagnoses relied on clinical symptoms, serum thyroxine and TRAb, thyroid ultrasound and orbital computed tomography. Ficoll-Paque density gradient centrifugation was used to isolate PBMCs from about 10 ml of fresh peripheral blood. Trizol reagent was used to extract total RNA, and RNA quality was then checked on an Agilent 2100 Bioanalyzer.

The TCR originated in a woman under 30 with Graves' ophthalmopathy. The specimen sequenced was blood. The chain links TRBV11-2 with TRBJ1-3; the D segment cannot be called with confidence. The nucleotide sequence is TGTGCCAGCAGCTTGACGGAGGGAGGAAACACCATATATTTT. Its protein product is CASSLTEGGNTIYF.